This TCR beta chain was profiled in a study of CD8 T cells in ankylosing spondylitis. Whole-study findings and limits: Blood of patients with ankylosing spondylitis appeared to be characterized by a TCR beta motif of several highly homologous variants. Matched ankylosing spondylitis synovial fluid reportedly contained a significantly enriched population of disease-linked clones. Several of the motif variants were reported before in synovial fluid and blood from reactive arthritis.

The authors made TCR beta libraries by quantitative 5'-RACE with molecular barcodes. TCRdb used MiXCR to reprocess the 5' RACE reads, holding one entry per CDR3 protein. The table shows around 540,000 distinct CDR3 sequences, with approximately 12% occurring only once. The V gene lost 0 bases and the J gene lost 0 bases, with 10 bases spanning the gap. This CDR3 is built from 16 residues. From germline, CDR1 is SGHRS and CDR2 YFSETQ. This clonotype was detected only a few times. Its antigen is unidentified. The V and J genes are TRBV5-1 and TRBJ2-1; no reliable D call. Sequenced material: blood, either unsorted or a sorted T cell fraction (not recorded which). The receptor comes from a male donor with ankylosing spondylitis. CDR3 nucleotide sequence: TGCGCCAGCAGCTTGGCGGTCAGTAGCTCCTACAATGAGCAGTTCTTC. Translation gives CASSLAVSSSYNEQFF.